What follows are 5 T cell receptor beta chains derived from one specimen sequenced in a study of beta chain features in type 1 diabetes. The antigens for these receptors are not known. Reverse transcribing all isolated RNA meant expressed TCRB transcripts were sequenced. The protocol was immunoSEQ multiplex PCR, while the TCRdb copy is restricted to in-frame clones and leaves out a portion. Seen here are over 600,000 clones, roughly 12% observed once, and the top ten hold more than 0.1%. General study findings and limits: TCRB CDR3s from Type 1 diabetes patients were moderately but significantly shorter in all four CD4+ subsets.

The specimen sequenced was naive CD4+ T cells from blood. All receptors derive from a man aged 30 to 39 with type 1 diabetes.

This clone appeared a few times. The chain employs TRBV6-5 and TRBJ1-1; no clear D. From germline, CDR1 is MNHEY and CDR2 SVGAGI. The CDR3 has 15 amino acids. V was cut by 0 bases and J by 1 base, with 9 bases left in between. The CDR3 region is CASSYSVLENTEAFF. The CDR3 nucleotides are TGTGCCAGCAGTTACTCGGTCCTGGAGAACACTGAAGCTTTCTTT.

The chain is built from TRBV18 and TRBJ1-2; D is unclear. Between the trimmed V and J ends, which lost 2 bases and 8 bases, there was a span of 15 bases. The CDR3 totals 14 residues. The germline CDR1 and CDR2 sequences are KGHSH and LQKENI. CDR3 region: CASSPESAALGYTF. For the CDR3, the DNA is TGTGCCAGCTCACCAGAGTCGGCGGCCTTAGGCTACACCTTC. Full variable domain (remainder filled in from reference TRBV18 and TRBJ1-2): NAGVMQNPRHLVRRRGQEARLRCSPMKGHSHVYWYRQLPEEGLKFMVYLQKENIIDESGMPKERFSAEFPKEGPSILRIQQVVRGDSAAYFCASSPESAALGYTFGSGTRLTVV.

This clone was observed a few times. The chain has TRBV25-1 and TRBJ2-3; TRBD2 might be the D (6 bases). Per the germline V gene, CDR1 is MGHDK and CDR2 is SYGVNS. This CDR3 has 16 amino acids. Trimming left V 2 bases short and J 2 bases short, with 14 bases between. CDR3 residues: CASSEPMGGTTDTQYF. CDR3 nucleotide sequence: TGTGCCAGCAGTGAACCCATGGGGGGAACCACAGATACGCAGTATTTT. The full variable domain, in which reference TRBV25-1 and TRBJ2-3 provide the parts outside the CDR3, is EADIYQTPRYLVIGTGKKITLECSQTMGHDKMYWYQQDPGMELHLIHYSYGVNSTEKGDLSSESTVSRIRTEHFPLTLESARPSHTSQYLCASSEPMGGTTDTQYFGPGTRLTVL.

V gene TRBV5-6 combines with J gene TRBJ2-7; the D is unclear. This CDR3 spans 15 amino acids. CDR1 and CDR2 (germline): SGHDT, YYEEEE. V lost 5 bases, J lost 1 base, and 16 bases lay in between. In nucleotides, the CDR3 is TGTGCCAGCAGAAGGTCAGGCCTTTTATCCTACGAGCAGTACTTC. Translated, it gives CASRRSGLLSYEQYF.

For this clone: A read error may explain this, as a much larger clone is one base away. The chain is built from TRBV5-4 and TRBJ2-3; no clear D. This CDR3 has 11 amino acids. Germline V lookup: CDR1 SGHNT, CDR2 YYREEE (reference sequence). The V end was cut by 2 bases, the J end by 4 bases, with 2 bases between. The CDR3: CASSLADTQYF. The CDR3 region has the DNA TGTGCCAGCAGCTTAGCAGATACGCAGTATTTT.